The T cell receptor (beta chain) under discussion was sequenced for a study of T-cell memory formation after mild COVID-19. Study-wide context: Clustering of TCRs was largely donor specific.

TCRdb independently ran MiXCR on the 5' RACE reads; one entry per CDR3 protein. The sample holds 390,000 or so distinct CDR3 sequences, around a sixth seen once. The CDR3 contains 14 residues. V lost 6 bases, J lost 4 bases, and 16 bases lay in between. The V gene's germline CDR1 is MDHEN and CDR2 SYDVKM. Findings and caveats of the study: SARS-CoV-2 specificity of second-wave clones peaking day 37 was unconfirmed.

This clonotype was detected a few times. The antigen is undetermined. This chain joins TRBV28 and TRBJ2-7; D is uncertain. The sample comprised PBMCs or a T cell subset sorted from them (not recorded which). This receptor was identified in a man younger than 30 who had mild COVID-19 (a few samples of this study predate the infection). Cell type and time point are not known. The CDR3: CASSKPSSRYEQYF. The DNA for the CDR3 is TGTGCCAGCAGCAAGCCCTCATCGAGGTACGAGCAGTACTTC.